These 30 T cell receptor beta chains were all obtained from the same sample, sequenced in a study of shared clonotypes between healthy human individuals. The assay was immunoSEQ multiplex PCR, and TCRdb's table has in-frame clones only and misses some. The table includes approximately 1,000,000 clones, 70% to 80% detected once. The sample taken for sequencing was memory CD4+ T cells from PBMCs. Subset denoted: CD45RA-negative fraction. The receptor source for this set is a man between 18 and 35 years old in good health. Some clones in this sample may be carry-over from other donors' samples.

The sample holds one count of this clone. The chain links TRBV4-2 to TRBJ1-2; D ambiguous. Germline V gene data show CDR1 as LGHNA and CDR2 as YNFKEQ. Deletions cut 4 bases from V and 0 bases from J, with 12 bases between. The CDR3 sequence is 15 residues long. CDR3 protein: CASSLMGGSNYGYTF. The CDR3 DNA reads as TGTGCCAGCAGCCTGATGGGAGGGTCTAACTATGGCTACACCTTC.

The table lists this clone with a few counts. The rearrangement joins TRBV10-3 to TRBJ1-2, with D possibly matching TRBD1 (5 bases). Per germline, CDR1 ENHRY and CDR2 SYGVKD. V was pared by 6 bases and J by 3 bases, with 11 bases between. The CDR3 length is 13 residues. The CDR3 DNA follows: TGTGCCATCAGCGCAGACAGTTACTATGGCTACACCTTC. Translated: CAISADSYYGYTF.

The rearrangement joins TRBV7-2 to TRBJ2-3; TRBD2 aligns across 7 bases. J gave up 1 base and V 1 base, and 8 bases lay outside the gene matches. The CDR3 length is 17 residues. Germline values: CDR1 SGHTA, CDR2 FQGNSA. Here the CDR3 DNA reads TGTGCCAGCAGCTTAGTCGCCCCGGGAGGTGGCACAGATACGCAGTATTTT. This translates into CASSLVAPGGGTDTQYF.

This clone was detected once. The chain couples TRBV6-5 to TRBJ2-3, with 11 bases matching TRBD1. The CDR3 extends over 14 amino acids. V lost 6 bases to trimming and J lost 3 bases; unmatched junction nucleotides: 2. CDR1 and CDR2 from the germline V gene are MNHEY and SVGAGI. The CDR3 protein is CASRWDRGTDTQYF. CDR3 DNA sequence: TGTGCCAGCAGGTGGGACAGGGGGACAGATACGCAGTATTTT.

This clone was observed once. The CDR3 DNA reads TGTGCCAGCAGTGAAGGGATCACGCAGTATTTT. It is translated as CASSEGITQYF. The chain combines TRBV25-1 with TRBJ2-3; D not certain. Germline V gives CDR1 MGHDK, CDR2 SYGVNS. The CDR3 spans 11 residues. V was clipped by 2 bases and J by 9 bases, with 6 bases between them.

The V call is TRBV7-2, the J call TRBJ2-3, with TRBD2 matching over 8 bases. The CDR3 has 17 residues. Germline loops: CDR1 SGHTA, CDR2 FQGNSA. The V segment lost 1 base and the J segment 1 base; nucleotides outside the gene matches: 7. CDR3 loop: CASSLDMAGLGTDTQYF. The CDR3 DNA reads TGTGCCAGCAGCTTAGATATGGCGGGACTAGGCACAGATACGCAGTATTTT.

CDR3: CSVVAQINTEAFF. The CDR3 DNA reads TGCAGCGTTGTGGCCCAGATTAACACTGAAGCTTTCTTT. The chain carries TRBV29-1 and TRBJ1-1; D uncertain. Looked up from germline, CDR1 is SQVTM and CDR2 is ANQGSEA. With 4 bases removed from V and 2 bases from J, the gap between germline ends came to 11 bases. This CDR3 is built from 13 residues.

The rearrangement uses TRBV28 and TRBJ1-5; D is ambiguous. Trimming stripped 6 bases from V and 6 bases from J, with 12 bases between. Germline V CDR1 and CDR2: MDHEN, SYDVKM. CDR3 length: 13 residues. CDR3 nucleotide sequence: TGTGCCAGCAGGTCCCCGGGAGTTCAGCCCCAGCATTTT. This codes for CASRSPGVQPQHF.

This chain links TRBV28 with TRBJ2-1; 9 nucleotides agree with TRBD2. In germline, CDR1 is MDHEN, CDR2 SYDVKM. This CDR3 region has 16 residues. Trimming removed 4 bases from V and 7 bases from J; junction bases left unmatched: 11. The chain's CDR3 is CASSSRGLAGVNEQFF. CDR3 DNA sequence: TGTGCCAGCAGTTCCCGCGGGTTAGCGGGAGTTAATGAGCAGTTCTTC. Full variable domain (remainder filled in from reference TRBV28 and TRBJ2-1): DVKVTQSSRYLVKRTGEKVFLECVQDMDHENMFWYRQDPGLGLRLIYFSYDVKMKEKGDIPEGYSVSREKKERFSLILESASTNQTSMYLCASSSRGLAGVNEQFFGPGTRLTVL.

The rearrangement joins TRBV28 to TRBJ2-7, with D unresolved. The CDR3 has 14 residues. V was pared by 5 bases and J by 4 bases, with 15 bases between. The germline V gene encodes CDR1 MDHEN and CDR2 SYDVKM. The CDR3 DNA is TGTGCCAGCAGTCCCCCCCCTAAATTGTACGAGCAGTACTTC. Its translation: CASSPPPKLYEQYF.

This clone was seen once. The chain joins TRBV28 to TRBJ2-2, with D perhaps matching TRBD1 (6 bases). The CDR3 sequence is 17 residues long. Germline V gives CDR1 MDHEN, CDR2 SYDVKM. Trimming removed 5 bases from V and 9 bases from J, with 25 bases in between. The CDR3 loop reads CASSTLKQGRGTRELFF. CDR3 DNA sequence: TGTGCCAGCAGTACCCTAAAACAGGGTAGGGGGACCCGGGAGCTGTTTTTT.

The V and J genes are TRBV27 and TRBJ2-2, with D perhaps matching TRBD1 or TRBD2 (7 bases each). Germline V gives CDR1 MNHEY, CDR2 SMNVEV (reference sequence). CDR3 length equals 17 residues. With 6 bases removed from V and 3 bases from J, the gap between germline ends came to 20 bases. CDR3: CASSRGGRGTYTGELFF. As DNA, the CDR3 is TGTGCCAGCAGCAGGGGGGGCAGGGGGACTTACACCGGGGAGCTGTTTTTT.

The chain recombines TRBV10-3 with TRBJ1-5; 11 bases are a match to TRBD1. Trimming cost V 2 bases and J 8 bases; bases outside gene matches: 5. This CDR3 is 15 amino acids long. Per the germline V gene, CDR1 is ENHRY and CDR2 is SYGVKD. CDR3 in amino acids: CAISEQGTGGKPQHF. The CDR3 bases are TGTGCCATCAGTGAGCAAGGGACAGGGGGGAAGCCCCAGCATTTT.

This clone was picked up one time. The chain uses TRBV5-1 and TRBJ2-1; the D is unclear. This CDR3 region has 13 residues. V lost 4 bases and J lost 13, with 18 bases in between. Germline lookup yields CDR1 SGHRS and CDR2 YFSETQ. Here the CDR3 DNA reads TGCGCCAGCAGCCAAGACCCGGACCGCCCCCAGTTCTTC. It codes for CASSQDPDRPQFF.

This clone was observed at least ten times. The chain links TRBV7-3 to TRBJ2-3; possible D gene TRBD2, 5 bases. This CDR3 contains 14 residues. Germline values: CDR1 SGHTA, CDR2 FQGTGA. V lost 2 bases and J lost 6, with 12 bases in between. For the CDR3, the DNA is TGTGCCAGCAGCTTAGCTCGTTGGGAGGATACGCAGTATTTT. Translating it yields CASSLARWEDTQYF.

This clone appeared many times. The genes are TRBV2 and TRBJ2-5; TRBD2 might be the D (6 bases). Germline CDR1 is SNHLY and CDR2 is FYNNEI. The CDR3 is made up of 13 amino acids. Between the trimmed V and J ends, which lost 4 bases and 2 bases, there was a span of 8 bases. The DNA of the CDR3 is TGTGCCAGCAGTGGGGGACTGCAAGAGACCCAGTACTTC. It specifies CASSGGLQETQYF.

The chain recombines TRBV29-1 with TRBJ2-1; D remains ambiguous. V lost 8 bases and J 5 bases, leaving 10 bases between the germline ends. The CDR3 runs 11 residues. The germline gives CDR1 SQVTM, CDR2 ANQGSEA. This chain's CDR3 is CSLRHNNEQFF. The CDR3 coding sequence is TGCAGCTTACGACACAACAATGAGCAGTTCTTC.

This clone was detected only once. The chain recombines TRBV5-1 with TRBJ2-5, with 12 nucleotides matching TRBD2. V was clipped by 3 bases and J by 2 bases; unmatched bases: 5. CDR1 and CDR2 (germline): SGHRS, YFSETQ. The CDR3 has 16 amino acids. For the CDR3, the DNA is TGCGCCAGCAGCTCGTACCTAGCGGGAGGGCAAGAGACCCAGTACTTC. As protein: CASSSYLAGGQETQYF.

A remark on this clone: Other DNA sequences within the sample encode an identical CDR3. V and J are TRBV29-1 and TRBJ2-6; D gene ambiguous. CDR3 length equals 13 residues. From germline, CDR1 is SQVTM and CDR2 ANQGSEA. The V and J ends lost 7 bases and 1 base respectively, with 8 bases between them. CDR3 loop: CSATGSGANVLTF. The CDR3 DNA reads TGCAGCGCAACCGGATCTGGGGCCAACGTCCTGACTTTC.

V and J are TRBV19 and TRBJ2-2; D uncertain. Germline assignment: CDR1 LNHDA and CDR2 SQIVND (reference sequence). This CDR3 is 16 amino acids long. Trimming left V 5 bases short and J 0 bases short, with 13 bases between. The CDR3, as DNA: TGTGCCAGTAGTTCCCGATGGGGAACGAACACCGGGGAGCTGTTTTTT. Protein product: CASSSRWGTNTGELFF.

DNA for the CDR3: TGCGCCAGCAGCGACCGCCGGGACCCAAGGAAGTACTTC. Protein sequence: CASSDRRDPRKYF. The chain links TRBV5-1 to TRBJ2-7; D could derive from TRBD1 or TRBD2 (5 bases each). The CDR3 extends over 13 amino acids. From germline, CDR1 is SGHRS and CDR2 YFSETQ. V was pared by 4 bases and J by 11 bases, with 19 bases between.

CDR3 nucleotides: TGCGCCAGCAGCATCCTCGCCGGACCGGGCGAGCAGTACTTC. This translates into CASSILAGPGEQYF. This chain connects TRBV5-1 to TRBJ2-7; D is ambiguous. There are 14 residues in the CDR3. Trimming stripped 4 bases from V and 6 bases from J, with 17 bases between. Germline V gene data show CDR1 as SGHRS and CDR2 as YFSETQ. Looking up the rest from reference TRBV5-1 and TRBJ2-7 gives the full variable domain: KAGVTQTPRYLIKTRGQQVTLSCSPISGHRSVSWYQQTPGQGLQFLFEYFSETQRNKGNFPGRFSGRQFSNSRSEMNVSTLELGDSALYLCASSILAGPGEQYFGPGTRLTVT.

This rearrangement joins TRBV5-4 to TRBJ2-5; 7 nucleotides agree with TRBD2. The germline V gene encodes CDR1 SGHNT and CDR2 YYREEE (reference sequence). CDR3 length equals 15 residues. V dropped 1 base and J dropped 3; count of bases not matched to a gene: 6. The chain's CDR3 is CASSLREGREETQYF. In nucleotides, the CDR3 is TGTGCCAGCAGCTTGAGGGAGGGACGGGAAGAGACCCAGTACTTC. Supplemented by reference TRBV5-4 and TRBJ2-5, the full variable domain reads ETGVTQSPTHLIKTRGQQVTLRCSSQSGHNTVSWYQQALGQGPQFIFQYYREEENGRGNFPPRFSGLQFPNYSSELNVNALELDDSALYLCASSLREGREETQYFGPGTRLLVL.

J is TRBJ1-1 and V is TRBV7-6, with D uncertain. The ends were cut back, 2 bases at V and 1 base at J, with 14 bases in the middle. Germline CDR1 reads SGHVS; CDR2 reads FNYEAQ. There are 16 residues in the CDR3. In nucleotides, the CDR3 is TGTGCCAGCAGCTTACAACGCCCCCCTCGGAACACTGAAGCTTTCTTT. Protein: CASSLQRPPRNTEAFF.

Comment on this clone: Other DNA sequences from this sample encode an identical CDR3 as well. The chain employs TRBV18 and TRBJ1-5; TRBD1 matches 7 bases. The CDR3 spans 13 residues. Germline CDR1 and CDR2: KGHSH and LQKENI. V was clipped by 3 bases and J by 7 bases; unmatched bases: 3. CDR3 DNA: TGTGCCAGCTCACCTCCAGGGGGACAGCCCCAGCATTTT. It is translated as CASSPPGGQPQHF.

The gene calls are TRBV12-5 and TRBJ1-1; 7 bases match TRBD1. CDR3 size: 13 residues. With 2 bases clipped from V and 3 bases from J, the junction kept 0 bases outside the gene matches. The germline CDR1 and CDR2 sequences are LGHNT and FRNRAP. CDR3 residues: CASGLTGDTEAFF. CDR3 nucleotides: TGTGCTAGTGGTTTGACAGGGGACACTGAAGCTTTCTTT.

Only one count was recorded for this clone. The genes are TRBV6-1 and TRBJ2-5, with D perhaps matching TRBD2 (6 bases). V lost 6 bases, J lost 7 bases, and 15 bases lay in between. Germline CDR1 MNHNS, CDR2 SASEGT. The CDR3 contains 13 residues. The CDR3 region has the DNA TGTGCCAGCAGCTACGACTTGGGAGGGACCCAGTACTTC. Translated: CASSYDLGGTQYF.

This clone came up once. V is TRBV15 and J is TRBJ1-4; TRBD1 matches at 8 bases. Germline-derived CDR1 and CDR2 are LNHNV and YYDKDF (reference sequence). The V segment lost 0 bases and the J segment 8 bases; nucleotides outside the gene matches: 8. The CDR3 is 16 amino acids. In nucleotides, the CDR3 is TGTGCCACCAGCAGAGATCTAAGGACAGGGTACGAAAAACTGTTTTTT. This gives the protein CATSRDLRTGYEKLFF.

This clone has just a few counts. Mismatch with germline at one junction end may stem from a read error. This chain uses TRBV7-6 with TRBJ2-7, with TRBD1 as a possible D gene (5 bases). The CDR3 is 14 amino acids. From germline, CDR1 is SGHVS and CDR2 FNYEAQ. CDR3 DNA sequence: TGTGCCAGCACCTTAAACCAAGGGGAACGCGAGCAGTACTTC. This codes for CASTLNQGEREQYF.

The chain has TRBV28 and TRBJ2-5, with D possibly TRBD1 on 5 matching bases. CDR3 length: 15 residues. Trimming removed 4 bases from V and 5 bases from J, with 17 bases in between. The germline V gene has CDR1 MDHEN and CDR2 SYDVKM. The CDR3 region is CASSWGARPGETQYF. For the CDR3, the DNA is TGTGCCAGCAGTTGGGGCGCTAGGCCTGGTGAGACCCAGTACTTC.